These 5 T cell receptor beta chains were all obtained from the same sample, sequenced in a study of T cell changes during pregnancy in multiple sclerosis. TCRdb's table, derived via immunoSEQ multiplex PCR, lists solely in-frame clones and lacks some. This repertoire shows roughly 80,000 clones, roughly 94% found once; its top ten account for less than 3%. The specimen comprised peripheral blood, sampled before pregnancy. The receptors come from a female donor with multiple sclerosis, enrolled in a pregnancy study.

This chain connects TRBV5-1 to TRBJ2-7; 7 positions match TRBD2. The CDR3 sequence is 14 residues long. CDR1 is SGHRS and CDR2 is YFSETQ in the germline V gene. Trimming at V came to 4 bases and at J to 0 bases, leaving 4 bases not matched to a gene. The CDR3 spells CASSDLAASYEQYF. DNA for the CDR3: TGCGCCAGCAGCGATCTAGCGGCCTCCTACGAGCAGTACTTC.

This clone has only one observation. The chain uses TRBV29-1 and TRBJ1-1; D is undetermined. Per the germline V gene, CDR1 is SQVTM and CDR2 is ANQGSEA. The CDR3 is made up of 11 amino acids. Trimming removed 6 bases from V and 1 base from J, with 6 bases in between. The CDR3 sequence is CSVLWNTEAFF. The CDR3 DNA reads TGCAGCGTCCTCTGGAACACTGAAGCTTTCTTT. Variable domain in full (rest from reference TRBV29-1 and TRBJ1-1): SAVISQKPSRDICQRGTSLTIQCQVDSQVTMMFWYRQQPGQSLTLIATANQGSEATYESGFVIDKFPISRPNLTFSTLTVSNMSPEDSSIYLCSVLWNTEAFFGQGTRLTVV.

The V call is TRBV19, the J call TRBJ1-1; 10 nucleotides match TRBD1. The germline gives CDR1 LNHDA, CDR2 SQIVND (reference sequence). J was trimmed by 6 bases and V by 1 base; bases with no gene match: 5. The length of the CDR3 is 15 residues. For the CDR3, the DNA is TGTGCCAGTAGTATAGTGACAGGGGGCGCGGCTGAAGCTTTCTTT. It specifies CASSIVTGGAAEAFF.

CDR3 in amino acids: CASSFVSADTQYF. The CDR3 bases are TGTGCCAGCAGCTTTGTGTCGGCAGATACGCAGTATTTT. The chain links TRBV7-9 to TRBJ2-3; D remains unclear. Trimming shortened V by 3 bases and J by 4 bases, and 8 bases separated the two germline ends. Looked up from germline, CDR1 is SEHNR and CDR2 is FQNEAQ (reference sequence). The CDR3 extends over 13 amino acids.

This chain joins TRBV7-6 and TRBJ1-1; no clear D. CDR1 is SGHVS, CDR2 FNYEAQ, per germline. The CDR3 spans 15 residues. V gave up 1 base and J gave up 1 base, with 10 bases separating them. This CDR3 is CASSLGTNGNTEAFF. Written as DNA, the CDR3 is TGTGCCAGCAGCTTAGGCACTAATGGGAACACTGAAGCTTTCTTT. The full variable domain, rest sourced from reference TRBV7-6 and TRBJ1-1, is GAGVSQSPRYKVTKRGQDVALRCDPISGHVSLYWYRQALGQGPEFLTYFNYEAQQDKSGLPNDRFSAERPEGSISTLTIQRTEQRDSAMYRCASSLGTNGNTEAFFGQGTRLTVV.